This TCR beta chain was retrieved from a study of CD8+ T cells in alopecia areata. Study-wide results and caveats: The study found higher clonality in lesional than normal scalp, especially in alopecia totalis/universalis.

Of note for this clone: Its antigen is not known.

After isolation, RNA underwent reverse transcription to generate cDNA as the sequencing template. Using immunoSEQ multiplex PCR, the repertoire was profiled, and TCRdb retains in-frame clones only, with some absent. The sample lists about 150,000 clones; roughly 61% were seen once. The germline CDR1 and CDR2 sequences are SGDLS and YYNGEE. CDR3 size: 16 residues. J gave up 3 bases and V 0 bases, and 5 bases lay outside the gene matches. PBMCs were stained for CD3, CD4 and CD8, and CD4+ and CD8+ T cells were sorted. This rearrangement joins TRBV9 to TRBJ1-5; 8 bases are a match to TRBD1. The sequence was obtained from a human donor with alopecia areata. Here the sequenced sample was CD4+ T cells sorted from blood, taken at week 0. The CDR3 here is CASSVGAGGVNQPQHF. CDR3 bases: TGTGCCAGCAGCGTAGGGGCAGGGGGCGTCAATCAGCCCCAGCATTTT.